One TCR beta chain is described in this entry. Authors' analysis steps: Reference gene primers were amplified, and this amplification served to estimate nucleated cell counts. Libraries were prepared by immunoSEQ multiplex PCR; TCRdb keeps only in-frame clonotypes and omits some of them. For V, J and clone size, that table is used; D and trimming come from the DNA. The sample has 390,000 or so clones, about 90% seen once. It was during active infection that Seattle patients were enrolled and then longitudinally followed. This specimen comes from a study of blood T cell repertoires in COVID-19. As for the study in general: Samples of COVID-19 (acute and convalescent) were obtained from the United States, Italy and Spain. Nucleic acid was either cDNA or gDNA, and it came from T cells, B-cell-depleted T cells, or PBMCs.

Sequencing input: peripheral blood. The receptor was derived from a woman in her 30s with COVID-19, enrolled during active disease.

Written as DNA, the CDR3 is TGTGCCATCAGTGATGTTCAGGGGACAGGTCCTGCCAACACCATATATTTT. Amino acids: CAISDVQGTGPANTIYF. The chain recombines TRBV10-3 with TRBJ1-3; TRBD1 matches 8 bases. V shed 3 bases and J 7 bases; nucleotides not matched to a gene: 14. The CDR3 is 17 residues long. Per germline, CDR1 ENHRY and CDR2 SYGVKD.